The clone carrying this T cell receptor (beta chain) appeared a few times. Its antigen remains unknown. TCRdb fed the 5' RACE reads into MiXCR, producing one record per CDR3 protein. The data contain 450,000 to 600,000 distinct CDR3 sequences, around 16% of them seen just once; the ten biggest clones take up 17%. The CDR3 length is 14 residues. Deletions cut 0 bases from V and 5 bases from J, with 14 bases between. The germline V gene encodes CDR1 DFQATT and CDR2 SNEGSKA (reference sequence). This record belongs to a study of T cells after yellow fever vaccination. Findings of the study overall: Abundant contaminating clonotypes from the bulk population could appear in FACS-sorted repertoires. In post-booster samples, most primary-vaccination clones reappeared (approximately 97% CD4, 88% CD8).

This TCR was recovered from a man aged 18 to 35 who received the YFV17D yellow fever vaccine. Source: PBMCs, taken 5 to 6 days after the first yellow fever vaccination. The chain recombines TRBV20-1 with TRBJ2-7; D is unresolved. The CDR3 loop reads CSARDNSGWDEQYF. The DNA of the CDR3 is TGCAGTGCTAGAGATAACTCCGGGTGGGACGAGCAGTACTTC.